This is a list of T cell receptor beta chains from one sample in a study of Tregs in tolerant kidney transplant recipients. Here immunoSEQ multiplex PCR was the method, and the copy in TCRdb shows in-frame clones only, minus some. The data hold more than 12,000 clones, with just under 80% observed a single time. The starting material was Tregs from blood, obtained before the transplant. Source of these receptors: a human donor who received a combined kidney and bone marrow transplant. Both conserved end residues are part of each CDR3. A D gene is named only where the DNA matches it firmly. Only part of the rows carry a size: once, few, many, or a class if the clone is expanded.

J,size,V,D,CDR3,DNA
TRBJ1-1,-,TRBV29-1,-,CSVGREKPQNTEAFF,TGCAGCGTTGGGAGGGAAAAACCGCAGAACACTGAAGCTTTCTTT
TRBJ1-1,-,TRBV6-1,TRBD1,CASSEQGAILLNTEAFF,TGTGCCAGCAGTGAACAGGGGGCTATACTTTTAAACACTGAAGCTTTCTTT
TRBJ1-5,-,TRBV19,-,CASSRGASNQPQHF,TGTGCCAGTAGTCGCGGGGCAAGCAATCAGCCCCAGCATTTT
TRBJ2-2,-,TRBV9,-,CASTPLGGPTGELFF,TGTGCCAGCACCCCGTTGGGGGGACCCACCGGGGAGCTGTTTTTT
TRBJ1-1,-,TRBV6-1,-,CAIKGLAYTEAFF,TGTGCCATCAAGGGACTGGCCTACACTGAAGCTTTCTTT
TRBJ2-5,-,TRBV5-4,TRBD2,CASSYGTSGPQETQYF,TGTGCCAGCAGCTATGGGACTAGCGGGCCACAAGAGACCCAGTACTTC
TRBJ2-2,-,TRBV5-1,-,CASSGTSPGELFF,TGCGCCAGCTCGGGGACATCCCCCGGGGAGCTGTTTTTT
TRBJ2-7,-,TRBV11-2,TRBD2,CASSPRTSGSYEQYF,TGTGCCAGCAGCCCGAGGACTAGCGGGAGCTACGAGCAGTACTTC
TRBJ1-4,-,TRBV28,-,CASSPSGATNEKLFF,TGTGCCAGCAGTCCTTCAGGGGCAACTAATGAAAAACTGTTTTTT
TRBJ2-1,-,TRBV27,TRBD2,CASSPAPGLAHNEQFF,TGTGCCAGCAGTCCGGCCCCTGGACTAGCCCACAATGAGCAGTTCTTC
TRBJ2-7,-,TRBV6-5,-,CASSFGSSYEQYF,TGTGCCAGCAGTTTCGGGAGCTCCTACGAGCAGTACTTC
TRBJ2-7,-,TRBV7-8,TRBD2,CASSPRTSGSHEQYF,TGTGCCAGCAGCCCACGGACTAGCGGGAGCCACGAGCAGTACTTC
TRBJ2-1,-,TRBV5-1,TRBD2,CASSSTRGGMSSYNEQFF,TGCGCCAGCTCCTCAACTCGCGGGGGGATGAGTTCCTACAATGAGCAGTTCTTC
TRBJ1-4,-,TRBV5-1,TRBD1,CASSTGQPDEKLFF,TGCGCCAGCAGCACGGGACAGCCCGACGAAAAACTGTTTTTT
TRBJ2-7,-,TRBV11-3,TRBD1,CASSFQGAQVYEQYF,TGTGCCAGCAGCTTCCAGGGGGCCCAAGTCTACGAGCAGTACTTC
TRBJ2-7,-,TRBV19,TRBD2,CASSKPAGGAYEQYF,TGTGCCAGTAGCAAACCAGCGGGGGGAGCCTACGAGCAGTACTTC
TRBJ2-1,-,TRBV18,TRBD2,CASSPFGLAGNNEQFF,TGTGCCAGCTCACCATTCGGACTAGCGGGAAACAATGAGCAGTTCTTC
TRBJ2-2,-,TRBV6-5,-,CASSYAGITGELFF,TGTGCCAGCAGTTACGCCGGGATCACCGGGGAGCTGTTTTTT
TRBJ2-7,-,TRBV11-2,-,CASSSTRYEQYF,TGTGCCAGCAGCTCTACCCGTTACGAGCAGTACTTC
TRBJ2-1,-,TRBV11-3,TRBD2,CASSFDTGTSYNEQFF,TGTGCCAGCAGCTTTGACACCGGGACTAGCTACAATGAGCAGTTCTTC
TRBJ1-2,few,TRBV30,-,CAWSSSGGLGGYTF,TGTGCCTGGAGTTCCTCAGGAGGTTTGGGCGGCTACACCTTC
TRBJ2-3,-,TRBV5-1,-,CASSPGTPDTQYF,TGCGCCAGCAGCCCTGGGACTCCAGATACGCAGTATTTT
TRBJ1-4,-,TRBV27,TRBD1,CASSDRDRGYEKLFF,TGTGCCAGCAGTGACCGGGACAGGGGGTATGAAAAACTGTTTTTT
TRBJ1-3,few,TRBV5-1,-,CASSPTGSGNTIYF,TGCGCCAGCAGCCCCACAGGTTCTGGAAACACCATATATTTT
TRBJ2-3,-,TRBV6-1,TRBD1,CASSEFPPDRVADTQYF,TGTGCCAGCAGTGAATTCCCACCCGACAGGGTCGCAGATACGCAGTATTTT
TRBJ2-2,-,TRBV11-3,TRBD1,CASSEGGVLNTGELFF,TGTGCCAGCAGCGAAGGGGGCGTCTTAAACACCGGGGAGCTGTTTTTT
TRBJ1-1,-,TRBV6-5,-,CASYRNTEAFF,TGTGCCAGTTACAGGAACACTGAAGCTTTCTTT
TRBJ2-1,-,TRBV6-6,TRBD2,CASRAGVYNEQFF,TGTGCCAGCAGGGCGGGAGTTTACAATGAGCAGTTCTTC
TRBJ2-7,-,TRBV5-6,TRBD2,CASSFFERGTYEQYF,TGTGCCAGCAGCTTTTTCGAGCGGGGAACCTACGAGCAGTACTTC
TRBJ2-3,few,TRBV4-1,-,CASSQTQWAGVSPDTQYF,TGCGCCAGCAGCCAAACACAATGGGCAGGGGTGAGTCCAGATACGCAGTATTTT
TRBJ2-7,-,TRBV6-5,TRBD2,CASSAREAYEQYF,TGTGCCAGCAGCGCTCGGGAGGCGTACGAGCAGTACTTC
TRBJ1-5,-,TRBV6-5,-,CASSYFGNQPQHF,TGTGCCAGCAGTTACTTCGGCAATCAGCCCCAGCATTTT
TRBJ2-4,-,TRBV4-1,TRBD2,CASSHPEGVAGGMGKNIQYF,TGCGCCAGCAGCCACCCAGAGGGGGTAGCGGGGGGGATGGGCAAAAACATTCAGTACTTC
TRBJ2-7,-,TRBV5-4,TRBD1,CASSINPGQKLIF,TGTGCCAGCAGTATCAACCCGGGACAGAAGTTGATTTTC
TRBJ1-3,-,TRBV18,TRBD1,CASSPRSPGGNTIYF,TGTGCCAGCTCCCCACGGAGCCCAGGGGGCAACACCATATATTTT
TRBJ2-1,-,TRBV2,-,CASSGLGRATNTYNEQFF,TGTGCCAGCAGCGGCCTGGGCAGGGCGACGAATACCTACAATGAGCAGTTCTTC
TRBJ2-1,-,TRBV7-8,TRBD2,CASSSLVSLAGGDEQFF,TGTGCCAGCAGCTCACTAGTCAGTCTAGCGGGGGGGGATGAGCAGTTCTTC
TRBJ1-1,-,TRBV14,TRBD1,CASSHGTGYLNTEAFF,TGTGCCAGCAGCCACGGGACAGGGTATCTGAACACTGAAGCTTTCTTT
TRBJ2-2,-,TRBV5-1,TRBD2,CASSYRLAGGGVNSGELFF,TGCGCCAGTTCCTACCGACTAGCGGGAGGGGGAGTAAATTCCGGGGAGCTGTTTTTT
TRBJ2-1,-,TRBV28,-,CASSPPRVRANEQFF,TGTGCCAGCAGTCCTCCGCGGGTTAGGGCCAATGAGCAGTTCTTC
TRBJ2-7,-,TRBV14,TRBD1,CASSQDFVGQVSYEQYF,TGTGCCAGCAGCCAAGATTTCGTGGGACAGGTGTCCTACGAGCAGTACTTC
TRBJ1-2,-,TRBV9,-,CASSPRTRGYGYTF,TGTGCCAGCAGCCCCAGGACTCGGGGGTATGGCTACACCTTC
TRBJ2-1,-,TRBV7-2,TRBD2,CASSLTSGGRISYNEQFF,TGTGCCAGCAGCCTAACTAGCGGGGGGCGTATTTCCTACAATGAGCAGTTCTTC
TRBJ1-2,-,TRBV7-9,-,CASSPARQYGYTF,TGTGCCAGCAGCCCCGCACGACAGTATGGCTACACCTTC
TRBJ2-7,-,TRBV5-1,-,CASSLTSGYEQYF,TGCGCCAGCAGCTTGACGTCGGGGTACGAGCAGTACTTC
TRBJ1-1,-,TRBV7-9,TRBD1,CASDRGLDTEAFF,TGTGCCAGCGACAGGGGTTTGGACACTGAAGCTTTCTTT
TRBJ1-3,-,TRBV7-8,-,CASSLVAGAGNTIYF,TGTGCCAGCAGCTTAGTCGCGGGGGCTGGAAACACCATATATTTT
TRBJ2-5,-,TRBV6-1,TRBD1,CASRNLAGGVKTQYF,TGTGCCAGCAGGAACCTGGCAGGGGGCGTAAAGACCCAGTACTTC
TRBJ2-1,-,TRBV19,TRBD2,CASSRGWLAGYNEQFF,TGTGCCAGTAGTAGGGGCTGGCTAGCGGGATACAATGAGCAGTTCTTC
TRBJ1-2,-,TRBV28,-,CAGGGGYGYTF,TGTGCCGGGGGAGGTGGCTATGGCTACACCTTC
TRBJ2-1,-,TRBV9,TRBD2,CASSVGWSGGADGEQFF,TGTGCCAGCAGCGTAGGGTGGAGCGGGGGGGCGGATGGTGAGCAGTTCTTC
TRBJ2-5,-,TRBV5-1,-,CASGLQGVVETQYF,TGCGCCAGCGGCCTACAGGGAGTGGTAGAGACCCAGTACTTC
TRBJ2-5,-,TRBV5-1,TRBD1,CASSFDRGQETQYF,TGCGCCAGCAGCTTCGACAGGGGGCAAGAGACCCAGTACTTC
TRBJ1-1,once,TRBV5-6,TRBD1,CASSLQGGTEAFF,TGTGCCAGCAGCTTACAGGGGGGCACTGAAGCTTTCTTT
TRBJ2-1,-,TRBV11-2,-,CASSLASAYNEQFF,TGTGCCAGCAGCTTAGCTAGCGCCTACAATGAGCAGTTCTTC
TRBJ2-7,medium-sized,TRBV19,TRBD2,CASSRFGTSGSNEQYF,TGTGCCAGTAGTCGATTCGGGACTAGCGGGAGTAACGAGCAGTACTTC
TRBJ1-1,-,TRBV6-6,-,CASSYSPKTLNTEAFF,TGTGCCAGCAGTTACTCGCCCAAGACATTGAACACTGAAGCTTTCTTT
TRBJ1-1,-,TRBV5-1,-,CASSPQLNTEAFF,TGCGCCAGCAGCCCACAGCTGAACACTGAAGCTTTCTTT
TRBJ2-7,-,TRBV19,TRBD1,CASSLTGTDPYEQYF,TGTGCCAGTAGTCTGACCGGGACAGACCCCTACGAGCAGTACTTC
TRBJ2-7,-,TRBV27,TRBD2,CASSLGPPTGGSYEQYF,TGTGCCAGCAGTTTAGGACCCCCGACGGGGGGATCCTACGAGCAGTACTTC